The source of this TCR beta chain is a study of Ad26.COV2.S vaccination and SARS-CoV-2 variants. Produced via immunoSEQ multiplex PCR; TCRdb's table is partial and in-frame only. Of about 350,000 clones listed, more than 85% are singletons. The CDR3 contains 14 residues. Trimming cost V 1 base and J 1 base, with 6 bases left between them. Germline CDR1 SGHVS, CDR2 FNYEAQ. Specified treatment: about 20 received Ad26.COV2.S at low or high dose, single or two shots; roughly five received placebo; per-sample allocation not given. The investigators took samples on day 63 after the first vaccine or placebo injection.

This specimen consisted of peripheral blood, obtained in a trial of Ad26.COV2.S vaccine versus placebo. This TCR derives from a person between 18 and 59 years old who received the Ad26.COV2.S COVID-19 vaccine or a placebo. This chain joins TRBV7-6 and TRBJ2-3; D gene ambiguous. The CDR3 loop is CASSLGSGTDTQYF. The CDR3 DNA is TGTGCCAGCAGCTTAGGGTCGGGCACAGATACGCAGTATTTT.